This T cell receptor (beta chain) emerged from a study of blood T cell repertoires in COVID-19. About the study: COVID-19 samples collected from the United States, Italy and Spain covered acute and convalescent phases. T cells, B-cell-depleted T cells, or PBMCs supplied cDNA or gDNA.

While infection was still active, Seattle patients were enrolled and then followed longitudinally. The authors' processing: For nucleated cells, counts were estimated from reference gene primer amplification. The table came from immunoSEQ multiplex PCR; TCRdb's copy has only in-frame clones and leaves some out. V and J calls and clone size come straight from that table; D and trimming were deduced from the DNA. The sample yields hundreds of thousands of clones, 75% to 85% seen once. V shed 6 bases and J shed 4 bases, with 15 bases lying between them. Germline V gene lookup returns CDR1 MNHNY and CDR2 SVGAGI (reference sequence). The CDR3 runs to 14 residues.

V usage is TRBV6-6 and J usage is TRBJ1-2; D is possibly TRBD1 (6 bases). Sample: peripheral blood. This sequence was found in a woman aged 25-40 years with COVID-19, enrolled during active disease. The CDR3, as DNA: TGTGCCAGCAGCCAACCGGGACAAAGCTATGGCTACACCTTC. It yields the protein CASSQPGQSYGYTF.